This TCR beta chain emerged from a study of blood T cell repertoires in COVID-19. Study background: Whether acute or convalescent, the COVID-19 samples came from the United States, Italy and Spain. T cells, B-cell-depleted T cells, or PBMCs provided the cDNA or gDNA that served as material.

Measured with immunoSEQ multiplex PCR; TCRdb has only the in-frame clones, and not every one. This table has around 480,000 clones, 75% to 90% appearing once. This CDR3 has 16 amino acids. The trim removed 2 bases at V and 5 bases at J, leaving 5 bases unmatched. Looked up from germline, CDR1 is MGHRA and CDR2 is YSYEKL. Enrolled through a virtual design, the participants were between roughly 18 and 100 years of age and came from 24 US areas. Recovery meant two consecutive negative NP/OP PCR tests, professional clearance, or resolved symptoms. This clone was seen a handful of times. The sequencing input was PBMCs or T cells enriched from blood (not recorded which). The chain recombines TRBV4-1 with TRBJ2-2; TRBD2 matches at 10 bases. The sequence came from a woman between 18 and 29 years old who had recovered from COVID-19. CDR3 protein: CASSQHTSGATGELFF. CDR3 sequence (DNA): TGCGCCAGCAGCCAACATACTAGCGGGGCTACCGGGGAGCTGTTTTTT.